This TCR beta chain originates from a study of T cells in Graves' hyperthyroidism and ophthalmopathy. The length of the CDR3 is 15 residues. Germline V gene data show CDR1 as MDHEN and CDR2 as SYDVKM. Trimming removed 6 bases from V and 1 base from J; junction bases left unmatched: 4. TCR beta CDR3 sequences were amplified from RNA transcripts. The primer set for the first-round RT-PCR of the TCR CDR3 was HTBI. Using its own MiXCR run on the multiplex PCR reads, TCRdb lists one record per CDR3 protein. The table shows approximately 210,000 distinct CDR3 sequences, with roughly a sixth occurring only once.

V is TRBV28 and J is TRBJ1-3; TRBD1 aligns across 9 bases. The TCR comes from a man aged 45-65 years with Graves' hyperthyroidism. Sequenced sample: blood. CDR3 region: CASRTGTGSGNTIYF. The CDR3 DNA sequence: TGTGCCAGCAGGACCGGGACAGGGTCTGGAAACACCATATATTTT.